The entry below describes one TCR beta chain. The antigen remains undetermined. An end of the junction differs from the germline gene, which may be a read error. The sample is drawn from a study of Graves' ophthalmopathy and Graves' hyperthyroidism. Study-wide results and limits: Progression of ophthalmopathy was predicted by the model with more than 70% sensitivity and 72.22% specificity.

RNA transcripts yielded amplified TCR beta CDR3 regions. First-round RT-PCR relied on HTBI primers, and a second-round multiplex PCR came next. One entry per CDR3 protein, called by TCRdb with MiXCR from the multiplex PCR reads. The profile shows about 390,000 distinct CDR3 sequences, approximately 15% of them singletons. Looked up from germline, CDR1 is SGHTA and CDR2 is FQGNSA. This CDR3 is 14 amino acids long. Reliance was placed on clinical symptoms, serum thyroxine, TRAb, thyroid ultrasound and orbital computed tomography for diagnosis. V gene TRBV7-2 combines with J gene TRBJ2-2, with 8 bases fitting TRBD1. The sequence came from a young woman with stable Graves' hyperthyroidism. The sample comprised peripheral blood. The CDR3: CASSPGQVAGELCF. The CDR3 DNA sequence: TGTGCCAGCAGCCCGGGACAGGTTGCTGGGGAGCTGTGTTTT.